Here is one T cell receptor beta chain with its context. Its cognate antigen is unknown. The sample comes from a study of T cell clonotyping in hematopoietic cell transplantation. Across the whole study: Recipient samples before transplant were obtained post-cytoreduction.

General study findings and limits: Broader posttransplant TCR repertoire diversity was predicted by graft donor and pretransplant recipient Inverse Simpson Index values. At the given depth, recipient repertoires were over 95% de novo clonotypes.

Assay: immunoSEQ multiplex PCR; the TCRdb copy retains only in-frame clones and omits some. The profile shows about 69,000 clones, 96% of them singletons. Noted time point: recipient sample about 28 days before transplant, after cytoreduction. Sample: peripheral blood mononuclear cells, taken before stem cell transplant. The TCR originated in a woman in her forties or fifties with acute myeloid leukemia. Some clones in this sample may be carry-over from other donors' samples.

CDR3 nucleotides: TGTGCCAGCAGTGACTCGGCCGGGTCCACTGAAGCTTTCTTT. This codes for CASSDSAGSTEAFF. The chain links TRBV6-4 to TRBJ1-1; D is undetermined. The CDR3 contains 14 residues. Trimming removed 0 bases at V and 4 bases at J, with 9 bases between. The V gene's germline CDR1 is MRHNA and CDR2 SNTAGT.